These T cell receptor beta chains were read from a single sample in a study of control samples from healthy donors and cancer patients. The method was immunoSEQ multiplex PCR; TCRdb's version includes in-frame clones alone and lacks a portion of them. The sample shows about 150,000 clones, around 90% of them seen only once. The sample consisted of blood. These receptors originate from a man between 18 and 35 years old in good health. CDR3s include the opening cysteine and the closing phenylalanine or tryptophan. Fields, in order: V gene, D gene, J gene, clone size, CDR3 protein, CDR3 DNA. D genes are given only for firm matches. Some rows mark clone size as missing; the rest say once, few, many or name a class of expanded clone.

v_gene: TRBV5-1
d_gene: -
j_gene: TRBJ2-2
abundance: -
CDR3aa: CASSLVAGPNTGELFF
CDR3nt: TGCGCCAGCAGCTTAGTGGCGGGCCCGAACACCGGGGAGCTGTTTTTT

v_gene: TRBV5-8
d_gene: TRBD1
j_gene: TRBJ1-3
abundance: -
CDR3aa: CASSSTGASTIYF
CDR3nt: TGTGCCAGCAGTTCGACAGGGGCCAGCACCATATATTTT

v_gene: TRBV14
d_gene: -
j_gene: TRBJ1-2
abundance: -
CDR3aa: CASSQVGAGYYGYTF
CDR3nt: TGTGCCAGCAGCCAAGTTGGGGCGGGGTACTATGGCTACACCTTC

v_gene: TRBV7-2
d_gene: TRBD2
j_gene: TRBJ2-5
abundance: -
CDR3aa: CASSHRGRQETQYF
CDR3nt: TGTGCCAGCAGCCACCGCGGGAGACAAGAGACCCAGTACTTC

v_gene: TRBV18
d_gene: TRBD2
j_gene: TRBJ2-1
abundance: -
CDR3aa: CASSDQVPRTSGDNNEQFF
CDR3nt: TGTGCCAGCTCAGACCAAGTTCCTCGGACTAGCGGGGATAACAATGAGCAGTTCTTC

v_gene: TRBV27
d_gene: TRBD1
j_gene: TRBJ1-1
abundance: -
CDR3aa: CASSRTGATEAFF
CDR3nt: TGTGCCAGCAGTAGGACAGGGGCCACTGAAGCTTTCTTT

v_gene: TRBV19
d_gene: -
j_gene: TRBJ2-1
abundance: once
CDR3aa: CASSMRSGTYNEQFF
CDR3nt: TGTGCCAGTAGTATGCGGTCAGGTACCTACAATGAGCAGTTCTTC

v_gene: TRBV12-5
d_gene: TRBD2
j_gene: TRBJ2-1
abundance: -
CDR3aa: CASGLTSGGHNEQFF
CDR3nt: TGTGCTAGTGGTCTGACTAGCGGGGGCCACAATGAGCAGTTCTTC

v_gene: TRBV7-2
d_gene: TRBD2
j_gene: TRBJ2-3
abundance: -
CDR3aa: CASSPGLAGRADTQYF
CDR3nt: TGTGCCAGCAGCCCAGGACTAGCGGGGCGAGCAGATACGCAGTATTTT

v_gene: TRBV2
d_gene: TRBD2
j_gene: TRBJ2-5
abundance: -
CDR3aa: CASSDLSGVETQYF
CDR3nt: TGTGCCAGCAGTGATTTAAGCGGGGTAGAGACCCAGTACTTC